The rows below give T cell receptor beta chains drawn from one sample of a study of control samples from healthy donors and cancer patients. Repertoires were generated with immunoSEQ multiplex PCR, while TCRdb's copy carries only in-frame clones and drops some. The table includes about 94,000 clones, about nine tenths detected once. Specimen: blood. Receptor source: a woman aged 18-29 years in good health. CDR3s include the opening cysteine and the closing phenylalanine or tryptophan.

TRBV10-3,TRBJ2-1,CAISEWTRSSYNEQFF
TRBV5-1,TRBJ2-5,CASSPGKYQETQYF
TRBV7-8,TRBJ1-1,CASSHGGGTEAFF
TRBV9,TRBJ1-1,CASSAGGGRPNTEAFF
TRBV5-1,TRBJ1-2,CASSPSTGSDYGYTF
TRBV2,TRBJ1-5,CASRTGTTWGPQHF
TRBV4-1,TRBJ2-5,CASSQVGRETQYF
TRBV5-1,TRBJ1-1,CASSPGGLATEAFF
TRBV7-3,TRBJ2-5,CASSPDRDETQYF
TRBV7-2,TRBJ2-3,CASSLKGGGRADTQYF
TRBV3-1/TRBV3-2,TRBJ1-2,CASSQRLPRGYGYTF
TRBV19,TRBJ2-1,CASSIAAGGSYNEQFF
TRBV4-1,TRBJ2-1,CASSQDDVAGHQFF
TRBV14,TRBJ1-2,CASSQDRDNDYTF
TRBV2,TRBJ1-1,CASMGRGQAFF
TRBV7-3,TRBJ2-1,CASSLTRGPYNEQFF
TRBV5-6,TRBJ2-5,CASSIDLGVEQETQYF
TRBV5-1,TRBJ1-6,CASSPGQENSPLHF
TRBV12-3/TRBV12-4,TRBJ2-5,CASRGGARETQYF
TRBV2,TRBJ2-1,CASSDRLAGNNEQFF
TRBV13,TRBJ2-2,CASSLGRAGGITGELFF
TRBV11-2,TRBJ2-3,CASSLAGLFTDTQYF
TRBV14,TRBJ2-1,CASSQGVWDEQFF
TRBV21-1,TRBJ1-2,CASGNYGYTF
TRBV12-3/TRBV12-4,TRBJ2-5,CASSFDETQYF
TRBV13,TRBJ2-7,CASSLTGQGRYEQYF